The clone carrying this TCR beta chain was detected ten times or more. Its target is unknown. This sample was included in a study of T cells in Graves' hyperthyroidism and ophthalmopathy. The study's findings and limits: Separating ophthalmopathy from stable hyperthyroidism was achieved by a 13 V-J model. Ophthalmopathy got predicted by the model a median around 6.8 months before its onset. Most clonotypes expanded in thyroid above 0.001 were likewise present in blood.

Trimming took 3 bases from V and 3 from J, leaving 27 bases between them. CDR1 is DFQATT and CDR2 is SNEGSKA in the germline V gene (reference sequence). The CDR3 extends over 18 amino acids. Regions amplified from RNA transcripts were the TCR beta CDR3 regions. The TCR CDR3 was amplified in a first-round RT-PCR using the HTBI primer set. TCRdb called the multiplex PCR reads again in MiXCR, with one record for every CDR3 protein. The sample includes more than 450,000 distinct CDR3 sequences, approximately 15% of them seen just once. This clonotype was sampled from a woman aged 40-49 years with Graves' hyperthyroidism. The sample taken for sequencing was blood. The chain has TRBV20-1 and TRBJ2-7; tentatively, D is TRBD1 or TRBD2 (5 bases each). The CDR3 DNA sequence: TGCAGTGCTAGGGGGTGGGGCCCAGGCCACTCCGGGGACTACGAGCAGTACTTC. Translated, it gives CSARGWGPGHSGDYEQYF.